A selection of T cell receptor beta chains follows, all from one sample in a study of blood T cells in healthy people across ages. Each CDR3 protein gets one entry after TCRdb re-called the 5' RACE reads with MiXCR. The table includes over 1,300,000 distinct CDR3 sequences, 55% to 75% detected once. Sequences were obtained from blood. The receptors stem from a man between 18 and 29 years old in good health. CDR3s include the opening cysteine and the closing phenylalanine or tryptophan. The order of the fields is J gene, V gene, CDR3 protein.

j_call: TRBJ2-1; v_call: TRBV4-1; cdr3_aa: CASTHTGTAKRGSEQFF
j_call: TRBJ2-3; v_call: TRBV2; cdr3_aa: CASSESRTDTQYF
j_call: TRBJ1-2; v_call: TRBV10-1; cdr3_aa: CASSDTSGGYTF
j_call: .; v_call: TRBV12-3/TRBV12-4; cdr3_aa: CASSQKFYEQYF
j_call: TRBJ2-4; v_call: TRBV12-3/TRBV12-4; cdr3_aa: CASSPRDAAKNIQYF
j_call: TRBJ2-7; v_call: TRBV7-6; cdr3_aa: CASSLTSGEAYEQYF
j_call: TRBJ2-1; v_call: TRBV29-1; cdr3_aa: CSVDSSGRFSNEQFF
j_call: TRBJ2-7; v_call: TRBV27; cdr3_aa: CASSPPTGLLGEQYF
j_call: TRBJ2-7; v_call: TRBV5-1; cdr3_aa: CASSLMDSAPYEQYF
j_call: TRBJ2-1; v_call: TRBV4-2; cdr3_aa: CASSQEGRTSFFDEQFF
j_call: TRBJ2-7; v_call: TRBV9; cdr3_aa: CASSIGTPGFYEQYF
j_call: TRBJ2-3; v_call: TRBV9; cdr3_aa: CASSGGTATGDTQYF
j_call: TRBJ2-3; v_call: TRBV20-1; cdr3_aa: CSANQGGSTDTQYF
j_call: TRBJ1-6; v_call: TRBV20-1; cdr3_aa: CSATLSSYNSPLHF
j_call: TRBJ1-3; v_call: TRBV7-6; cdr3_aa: CASSSQLGDTIYF
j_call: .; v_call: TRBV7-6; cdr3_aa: CASSSYTLGEQYF
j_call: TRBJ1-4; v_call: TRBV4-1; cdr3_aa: CASSQATGGSEKLFF
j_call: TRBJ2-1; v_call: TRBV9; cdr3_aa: CASSFTSMVPGEQFF
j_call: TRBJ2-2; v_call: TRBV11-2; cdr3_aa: CASSLALAGGSGELFF
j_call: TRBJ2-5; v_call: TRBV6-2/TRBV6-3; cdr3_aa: CATDDRGPSETQYF
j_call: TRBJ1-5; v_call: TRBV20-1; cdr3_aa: CSASLTENQPQHF
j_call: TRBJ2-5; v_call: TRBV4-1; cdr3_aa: CASSQIGTGDSEETQYF
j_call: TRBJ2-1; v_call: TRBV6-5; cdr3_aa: CAIRPRGYSYNEQFF
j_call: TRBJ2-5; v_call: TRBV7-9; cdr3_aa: CASSLVAGMVETQYF
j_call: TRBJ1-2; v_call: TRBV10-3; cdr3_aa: CAISVQTYYGYTF
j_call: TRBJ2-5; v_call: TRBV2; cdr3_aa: CASSSTSGGAETQYF
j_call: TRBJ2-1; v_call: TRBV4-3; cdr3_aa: CASSQFLRYNEQFF
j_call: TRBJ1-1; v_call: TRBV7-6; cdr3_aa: CASSQRLGLNTEAFF
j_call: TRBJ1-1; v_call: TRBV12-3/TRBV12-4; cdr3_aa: CASSSTLNTEAFF
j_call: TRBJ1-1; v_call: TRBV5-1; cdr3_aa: CASSHPGTGTEAFF
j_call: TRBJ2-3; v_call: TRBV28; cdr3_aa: CASREGRGSDTDTQYF
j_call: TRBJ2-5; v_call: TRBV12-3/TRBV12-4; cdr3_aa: CASSTPGDLQYF
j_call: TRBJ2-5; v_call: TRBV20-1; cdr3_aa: CSASEGLGTQYF
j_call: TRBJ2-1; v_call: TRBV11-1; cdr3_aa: CASSSHLGTEQFF
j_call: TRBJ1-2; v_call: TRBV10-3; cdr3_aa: CAIRTGDQNYGYTF
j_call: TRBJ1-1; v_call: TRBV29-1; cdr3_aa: CSVALRLGTEAFF
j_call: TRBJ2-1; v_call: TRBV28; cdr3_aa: CASSTLNTGGAYNEQFF
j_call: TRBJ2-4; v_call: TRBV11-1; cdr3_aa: CASSLAGLAGAKNIQYF
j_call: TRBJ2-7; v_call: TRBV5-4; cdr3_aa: CASSRLVRGSEQYF
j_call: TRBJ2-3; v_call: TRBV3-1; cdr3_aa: CASSIQPNTDTQYF
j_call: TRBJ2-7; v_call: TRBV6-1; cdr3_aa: CASSEETGGSYEQYF
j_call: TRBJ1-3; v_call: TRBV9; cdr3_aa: CASSVSTGTGNTIYF
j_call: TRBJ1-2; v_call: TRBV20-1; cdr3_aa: CSARPQGAVGYTF
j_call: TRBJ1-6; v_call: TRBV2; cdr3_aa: CASSASPLHF
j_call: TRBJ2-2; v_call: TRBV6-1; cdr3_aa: CASSEGTGNTGELFF
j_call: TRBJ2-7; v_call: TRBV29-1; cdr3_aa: CSVEDRGETCEQYF
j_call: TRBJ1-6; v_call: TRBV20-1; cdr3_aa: CSASVRGDNNSPLHF
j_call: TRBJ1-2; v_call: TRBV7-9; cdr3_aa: CASSLVRGRNNYGYTF